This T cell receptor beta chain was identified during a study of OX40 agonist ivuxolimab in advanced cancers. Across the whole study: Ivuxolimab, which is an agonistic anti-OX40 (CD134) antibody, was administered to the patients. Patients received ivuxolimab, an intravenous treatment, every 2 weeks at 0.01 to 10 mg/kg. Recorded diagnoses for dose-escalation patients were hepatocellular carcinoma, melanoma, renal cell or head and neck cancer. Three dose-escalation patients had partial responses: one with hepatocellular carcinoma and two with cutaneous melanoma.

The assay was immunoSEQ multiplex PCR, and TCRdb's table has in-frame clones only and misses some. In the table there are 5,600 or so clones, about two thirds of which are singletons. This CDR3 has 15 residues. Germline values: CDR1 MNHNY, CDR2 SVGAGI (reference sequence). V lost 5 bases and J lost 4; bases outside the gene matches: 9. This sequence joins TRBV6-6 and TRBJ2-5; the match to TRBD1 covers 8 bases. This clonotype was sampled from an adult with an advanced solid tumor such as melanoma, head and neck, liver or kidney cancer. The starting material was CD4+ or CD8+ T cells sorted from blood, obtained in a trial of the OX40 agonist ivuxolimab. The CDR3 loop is CASSTGGNIVETQYF. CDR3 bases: TGTGCCAGCAGTACAGGGGGTAATATCGTAGAGACCCAGTACTTC.